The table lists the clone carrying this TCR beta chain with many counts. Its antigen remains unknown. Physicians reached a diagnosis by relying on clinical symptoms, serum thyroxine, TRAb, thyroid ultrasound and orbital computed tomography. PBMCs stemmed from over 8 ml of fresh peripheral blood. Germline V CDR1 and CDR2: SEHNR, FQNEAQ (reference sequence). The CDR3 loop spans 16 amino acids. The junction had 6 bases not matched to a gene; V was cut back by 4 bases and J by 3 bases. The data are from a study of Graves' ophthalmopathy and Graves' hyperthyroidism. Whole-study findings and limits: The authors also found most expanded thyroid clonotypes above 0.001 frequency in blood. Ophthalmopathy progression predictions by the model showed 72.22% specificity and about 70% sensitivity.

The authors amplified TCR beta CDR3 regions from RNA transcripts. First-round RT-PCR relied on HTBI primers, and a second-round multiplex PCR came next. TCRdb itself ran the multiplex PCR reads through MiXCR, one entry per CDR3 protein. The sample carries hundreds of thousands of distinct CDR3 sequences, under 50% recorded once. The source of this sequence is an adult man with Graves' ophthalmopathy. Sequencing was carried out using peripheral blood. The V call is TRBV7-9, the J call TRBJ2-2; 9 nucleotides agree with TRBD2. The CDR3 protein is CASSSPTSGDTGELFF. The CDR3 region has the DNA TGTGCCAGCAGCTCCCCGACTAGCGGAGACACCGGGGAGCTGTTTTTT.